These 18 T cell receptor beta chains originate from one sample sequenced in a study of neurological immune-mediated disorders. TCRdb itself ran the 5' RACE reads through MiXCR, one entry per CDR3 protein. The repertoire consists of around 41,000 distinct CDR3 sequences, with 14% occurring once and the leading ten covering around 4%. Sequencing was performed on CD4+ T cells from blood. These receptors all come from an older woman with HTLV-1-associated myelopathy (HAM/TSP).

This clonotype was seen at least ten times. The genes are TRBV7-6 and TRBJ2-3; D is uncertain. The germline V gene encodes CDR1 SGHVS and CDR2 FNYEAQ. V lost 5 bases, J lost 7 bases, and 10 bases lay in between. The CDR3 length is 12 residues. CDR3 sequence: CASSPAGNTQYF. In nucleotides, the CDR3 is TGTGCCAGCAGCCCGGCTGGCAATACGCAGTATTTT.

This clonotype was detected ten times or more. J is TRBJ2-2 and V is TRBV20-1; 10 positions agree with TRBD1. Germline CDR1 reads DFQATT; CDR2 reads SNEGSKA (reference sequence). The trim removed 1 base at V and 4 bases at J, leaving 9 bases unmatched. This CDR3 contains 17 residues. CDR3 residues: CSARGGSGQGITGELFF. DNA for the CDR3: TGCAGTGCTAGAGGAGGTTCGGGACAGGGGATCACCGGGGAGCTGTTTTTT.

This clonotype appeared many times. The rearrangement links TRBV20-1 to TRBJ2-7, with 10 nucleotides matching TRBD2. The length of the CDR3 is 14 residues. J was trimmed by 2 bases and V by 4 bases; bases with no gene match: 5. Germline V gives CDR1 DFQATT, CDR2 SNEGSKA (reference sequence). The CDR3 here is CSAISSGGAYEQYF. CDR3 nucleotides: TGCAGTGCTATCTCTAGCGGGGGAGCCTACGAGCAGTACTTC.

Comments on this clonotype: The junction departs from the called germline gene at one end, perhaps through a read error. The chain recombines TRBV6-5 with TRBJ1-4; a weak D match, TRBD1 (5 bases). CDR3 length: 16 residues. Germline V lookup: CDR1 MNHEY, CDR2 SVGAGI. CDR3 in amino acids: CASSYSPGPRGEKLFF. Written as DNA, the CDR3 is TGTGCCAGCAGCTACTCCCCAGGGCCGAGGGGTGAAAAACTGTTTTTT.

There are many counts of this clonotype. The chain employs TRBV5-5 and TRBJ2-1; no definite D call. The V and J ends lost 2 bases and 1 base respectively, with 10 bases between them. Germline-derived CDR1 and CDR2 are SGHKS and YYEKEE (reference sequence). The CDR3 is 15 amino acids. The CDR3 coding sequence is TGTGCCAGCAGCTTAAGCCGCTGGTCCTACAATGAGCAGTTCTTC. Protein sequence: CASSLSRWSYNEQFF.

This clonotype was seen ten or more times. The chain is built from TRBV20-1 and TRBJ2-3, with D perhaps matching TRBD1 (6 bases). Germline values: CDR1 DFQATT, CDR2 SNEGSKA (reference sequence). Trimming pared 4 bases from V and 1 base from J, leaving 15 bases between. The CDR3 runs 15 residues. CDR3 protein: CSANPAGVGTDTQYF. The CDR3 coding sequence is TGCAGTGCTAATCCGGCAGGGGTCGGCACAGATACGCAGTATTTT.

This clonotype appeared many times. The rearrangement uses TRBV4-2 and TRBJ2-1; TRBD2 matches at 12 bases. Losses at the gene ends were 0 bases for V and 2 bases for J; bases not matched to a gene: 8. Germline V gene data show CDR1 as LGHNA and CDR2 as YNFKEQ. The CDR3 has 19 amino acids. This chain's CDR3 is CASSQEASGGAKTYNEQFF. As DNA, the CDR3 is TGTGCCAGCAGCCAAGAGGCTAGCGGGGGGGCCAAGACCTACAATGAGCAGTTCTTC.

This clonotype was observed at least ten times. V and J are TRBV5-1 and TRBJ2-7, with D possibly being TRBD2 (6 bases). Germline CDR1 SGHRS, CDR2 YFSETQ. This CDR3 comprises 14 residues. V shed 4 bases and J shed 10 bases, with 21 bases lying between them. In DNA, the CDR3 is TGCGCCAGCAGCGCGGGGCCAGGGCTGGATGAACAGTACTTC. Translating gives CASSAGPGLDEQYF. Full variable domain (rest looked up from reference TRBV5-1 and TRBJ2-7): KAGVTQTPRYLIKTRGQQVTLSCSPISGHRSVSWYQQTPGQGLQFLFEYFSETQRNKGNFPGRFSGRQFSNSRSEMNVSTLELGDSALYLCASSAGPGLDEQYFGPGTRLTVT.

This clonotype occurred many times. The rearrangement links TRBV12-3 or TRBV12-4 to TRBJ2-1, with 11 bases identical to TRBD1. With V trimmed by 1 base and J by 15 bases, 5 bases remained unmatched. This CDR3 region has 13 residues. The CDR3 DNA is TGTGCCAGCAGTTTAGAGGACAGGGGGCTGGGGTTCTTC. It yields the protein CASSLEDRGLGFF.

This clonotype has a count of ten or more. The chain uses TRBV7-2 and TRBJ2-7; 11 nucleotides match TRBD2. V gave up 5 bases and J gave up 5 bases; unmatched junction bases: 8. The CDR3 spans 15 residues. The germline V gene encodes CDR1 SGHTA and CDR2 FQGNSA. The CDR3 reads CASSPGLAGTNEQYF. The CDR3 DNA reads TGTGCCAGCAGCCCCGGACTAGCGGGTACGAACGAGCAGTACTTC. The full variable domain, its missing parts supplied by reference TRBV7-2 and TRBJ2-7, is GAGVSQSPSNKVTEKGKDVELRCDPISGHTALYWYRQSLGQGLEFLIYFQGNSAPDKSGLPSDRFSAERTGGSVSTLTIQRTQQEDSAVYLCASSPGLAGTNEQYFGPGTRLTVT.

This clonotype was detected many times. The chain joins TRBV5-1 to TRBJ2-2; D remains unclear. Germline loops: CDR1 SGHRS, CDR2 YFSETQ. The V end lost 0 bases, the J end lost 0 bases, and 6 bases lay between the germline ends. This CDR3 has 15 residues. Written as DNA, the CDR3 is TGCGCCAGCAGCTTGGACGGCGCGAACACCGGGGAGCTGTTTTTT. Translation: CASSLDGANTGELFF.

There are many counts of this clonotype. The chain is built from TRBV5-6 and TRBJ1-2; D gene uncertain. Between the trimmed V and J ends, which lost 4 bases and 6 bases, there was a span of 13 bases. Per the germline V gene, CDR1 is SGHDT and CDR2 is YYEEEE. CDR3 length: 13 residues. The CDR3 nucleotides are TGTGCCAGCAGCCCCGGCAGGTACGATGGCTACACCTTC. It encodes CASSPGRYDGYTF.

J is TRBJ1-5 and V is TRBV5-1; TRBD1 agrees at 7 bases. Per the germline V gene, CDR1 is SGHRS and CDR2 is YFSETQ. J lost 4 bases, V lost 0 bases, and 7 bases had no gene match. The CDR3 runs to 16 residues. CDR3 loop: CASSLGQGRANQPQHF. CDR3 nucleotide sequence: TGCGCCAGCAGCTTGGGACAGGGTAGGGCGAATCAGCCCCAGCATTTT.

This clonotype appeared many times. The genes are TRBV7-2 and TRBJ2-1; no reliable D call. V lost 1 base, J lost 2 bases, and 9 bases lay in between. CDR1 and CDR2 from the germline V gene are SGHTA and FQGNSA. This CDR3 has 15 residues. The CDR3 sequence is CASSLGQVPYNEQFF. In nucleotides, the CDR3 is TGTGCCAGCAGCTTAGGGCAGGTACCCTACAATGAGCAGTTCTTC.

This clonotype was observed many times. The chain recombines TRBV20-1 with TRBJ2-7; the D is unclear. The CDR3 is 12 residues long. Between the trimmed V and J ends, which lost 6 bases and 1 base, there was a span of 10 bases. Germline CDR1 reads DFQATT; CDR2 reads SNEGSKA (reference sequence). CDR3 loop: CSAGHYSYEQYF. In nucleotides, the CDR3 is TGCAGTGCGGGCCATTATTCCTACGAGCAGTACTTC.

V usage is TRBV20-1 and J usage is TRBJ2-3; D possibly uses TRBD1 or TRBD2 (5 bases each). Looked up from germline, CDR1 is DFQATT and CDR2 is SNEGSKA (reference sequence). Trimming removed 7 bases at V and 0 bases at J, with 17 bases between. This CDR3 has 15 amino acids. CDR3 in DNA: TGCAGTGTCCTTGAGGGGCGGCTTAGCACAGATACGCAGTATTTT. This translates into CSVLEGRLSTDTQYF.

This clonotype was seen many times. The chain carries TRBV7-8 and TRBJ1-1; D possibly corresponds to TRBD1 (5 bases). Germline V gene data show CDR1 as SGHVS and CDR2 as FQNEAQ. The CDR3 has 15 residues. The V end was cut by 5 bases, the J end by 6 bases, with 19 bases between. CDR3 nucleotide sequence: TGTGCCAGCAGCCTGGGGCCAGGGCTTAGCCCTGAAGCTTTCTTT. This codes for CASSLGPGLSPEAFF.

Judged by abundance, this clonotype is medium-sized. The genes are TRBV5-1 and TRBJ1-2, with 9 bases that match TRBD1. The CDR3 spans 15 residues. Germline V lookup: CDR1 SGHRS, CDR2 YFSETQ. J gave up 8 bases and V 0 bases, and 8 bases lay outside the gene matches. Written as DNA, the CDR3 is TGCGCCAGCAGCTTGGCCGGCGGGACAGGGATCGGCTACACCTTC. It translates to CASSLAGGTGIGYTF.